This TCR beta chain was profiled in a study of blood T cell repertoires in COVID-19. At the level of the study: Samples representing acute and convalescent COVID-19 were sourced from the United States, Italy and Spain. The analysed material was cDNA or gDNA that came from T cells, B-cell-depleted T cells, or PBMCs.

This clone was seen a single time. Per the original methods: Cell counts per sample came from amplifying reference gene primers. Sequencing was performed with immunoSEQ multiplex PCR; in TCRdb, only in-frame clones are kept and a portion is missing. The V and J calls and the clone size are those of that table, but D and trimming were determined from the DNA. In the table there are about 150,000 clones, around 83% of which are singletons. V was pared by 6 bases and J by 0 bases, with 8 bases of the junction left unmatched. This CDR3 is 16 amino acids long. The germline gives CDR1 LNHNV, CDR2 YYDKDF (reference sequence).

The chain is built from TRBV15 and TRBJ1-5; 7 positions agree with TRBD1. This receptor was taken from a woman aged 50 to 60 in a cohort sampled during active or convalescent COVID-19. Sequences were obtained from peripheral blood. CDR3 DNA sequence: TGTGCCACCAGGACCTATACAGGGGATAGCAATCAGCCCCAGCATTTT. Residues: CATRTYTGDSNQPQHF.